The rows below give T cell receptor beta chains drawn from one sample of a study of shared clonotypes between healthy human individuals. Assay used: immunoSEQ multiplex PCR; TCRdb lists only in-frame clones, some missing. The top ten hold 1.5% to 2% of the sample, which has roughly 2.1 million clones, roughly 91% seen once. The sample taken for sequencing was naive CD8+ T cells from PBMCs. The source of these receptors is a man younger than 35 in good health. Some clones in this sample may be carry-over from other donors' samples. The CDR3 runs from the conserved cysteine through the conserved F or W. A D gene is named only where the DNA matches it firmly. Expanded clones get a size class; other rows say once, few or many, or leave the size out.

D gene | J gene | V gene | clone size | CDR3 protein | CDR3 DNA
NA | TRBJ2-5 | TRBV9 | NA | CASSFDSKETQYF | TGTGCCAGCAGCTTCGACAGTAAAGAGACCCAGTACTTC
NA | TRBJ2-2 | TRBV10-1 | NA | CASSDGTLEDTGELFF | TGCGCCAGCAGTGACGGGACTCTAGAGGACACCGGGGAGCTGTTTTTT
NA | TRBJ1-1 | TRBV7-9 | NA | CASSLEWGLGAEAFF | TGTGCCAGCAGCTTAGAGTGGGGGTTGGGCGCTGAAGCTTTCTTT
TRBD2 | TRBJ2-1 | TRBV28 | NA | CASSWTSGSDNEQFF | TGTGCCAGCAGTTGGACTAGCGGGAGCGACAATGAGCAGTTCTTC
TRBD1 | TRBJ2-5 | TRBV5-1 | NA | CASSLEPDRTGETQYF | TGCGCCAGCAGCTTGGAACCGGACAGGACGGGCGAGACCCAGTACTTC
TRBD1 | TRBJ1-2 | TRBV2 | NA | CASSGYGTGPYGYTF | TGTGCCAGCAGTGGGTATGGGACAGGGCCCTATGGCTACACCTTC
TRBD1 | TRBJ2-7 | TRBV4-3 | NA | CASSQGHRGLSYEQYF | TGCGCCAGCAGCCAAGGTCACAGGGGGCTTTCCTACGAGCAGTACTTC
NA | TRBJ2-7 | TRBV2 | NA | CASSEGDSYEQYF | TGTGCCAGCAGTGAGGGCGACTCCTACGAGCAGTACTTC
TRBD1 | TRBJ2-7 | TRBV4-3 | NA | CASSPGTGSYEQYF | TGCGCCAGCAGCCCCGGGACAGGATCCTACGAGCAGTACTTC
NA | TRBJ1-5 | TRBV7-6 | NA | CASSLNEIQPQHF | TGTGCCAGCAGCTTAAACGAAATCCAGCCCCAGCATTTT
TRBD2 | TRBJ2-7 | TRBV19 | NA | CASAGGEQYF | TGTGCCAGTGCGGGGGGCGAGCAGTACTTC
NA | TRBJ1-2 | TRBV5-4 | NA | CASSPGLGPANYGYTF | TGTGCCAGCAGCCCGGGTTTGGGACCCGCTAACTATGGCTACACCTTC
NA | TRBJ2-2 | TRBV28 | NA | CASSRRQNTGELFF | TGTGCCAGCAGCCGACGACAGAACACCGGGGAGCTGTTTTTT
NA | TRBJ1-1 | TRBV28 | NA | CASSEGRWNTEAFF | TGTGCCAGCAGCGAAGGACGGTGGAACACTGAAGCTTTCTTT
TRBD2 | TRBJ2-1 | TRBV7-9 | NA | CASSRTSLDNEQFF | TGTGCCAGCAGCCGGACTAGTCTGGACAATGAGCAGTTCTTC
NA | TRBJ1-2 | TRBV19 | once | CATGTDNGYGYTF | TGTGCCACCGGGACGGATAACGGCTATGGCTACACCTTC
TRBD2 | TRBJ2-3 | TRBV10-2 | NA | CASSEPGTSGPPYPYF | TGCGCCAGCAGTGAGCCTGGGACTAGCGGGCCCCCGTATCCGTATTTT
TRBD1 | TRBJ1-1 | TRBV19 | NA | CASSHTEGARVAFF | TGTGCCAGTAGCCATACGGAGGGGGCTCGTGTAGCTTTCTTT
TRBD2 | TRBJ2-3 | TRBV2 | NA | CASSASGTRTDTQYF | TGTGCCAGCAGTGCTAGCGGGACACGCACAGATACGCAGTATTTT
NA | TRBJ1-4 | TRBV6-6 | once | CASSYLGAGEKLFF | TGTGCCAGCAGTTACTTGGGGGCGGGTGAAAAACTGTTTTTT
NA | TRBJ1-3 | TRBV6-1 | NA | CASGTFGNTIYF | TGTGCCAGCGGGACTTTTGGAAACACCATATATTTT
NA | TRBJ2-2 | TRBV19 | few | CASRLSTGELFF | TGTGCCAGTAGGTTGAGCACCGGGGAGCTGTTTTTT